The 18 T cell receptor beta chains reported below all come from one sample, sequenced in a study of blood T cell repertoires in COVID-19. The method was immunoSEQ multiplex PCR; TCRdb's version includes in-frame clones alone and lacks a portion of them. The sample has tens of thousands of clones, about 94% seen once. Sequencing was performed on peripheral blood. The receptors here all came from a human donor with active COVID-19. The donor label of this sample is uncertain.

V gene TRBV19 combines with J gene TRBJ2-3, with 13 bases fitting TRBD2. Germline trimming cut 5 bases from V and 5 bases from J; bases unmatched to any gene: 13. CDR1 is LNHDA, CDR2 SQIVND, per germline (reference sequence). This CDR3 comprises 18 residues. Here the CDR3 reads CASSVRPGLAGPRDTQYF. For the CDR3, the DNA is TGTGCCAGTAGTGTTCGACCGGGACTAGCGGGGCCTCGAGATACGCAGTATTTT.

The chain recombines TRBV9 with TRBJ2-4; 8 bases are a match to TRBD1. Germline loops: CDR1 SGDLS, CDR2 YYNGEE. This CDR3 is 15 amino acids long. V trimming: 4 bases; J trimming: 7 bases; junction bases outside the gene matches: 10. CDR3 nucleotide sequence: TGTGCCAGCAGCTCCCAGGGACAGGCATGGAACATTCAGTACTTC. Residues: CASSSQGQAWNIQYF.

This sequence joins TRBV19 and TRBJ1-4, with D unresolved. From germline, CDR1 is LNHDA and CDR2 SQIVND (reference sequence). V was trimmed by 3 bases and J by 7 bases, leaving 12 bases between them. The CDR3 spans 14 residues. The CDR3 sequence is CASSIGRRSEKLFF. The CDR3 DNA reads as TGTGCCAGTAGTATTGGGCGACGCTCTGAAAAACTGTTTTTT.

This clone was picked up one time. Written as DNA, the CDR3 is TGTGCCAGCAGCCGAGACAGGGGGCCTAATGAAAAACTGTTTTTT. Residues: CASSRDRGPNEKLFF. V and J are TRBV7-7 and TRBJ1-4, with 10 bases identical to TRBD1. Germline assignment: CDR1 SSHAT and CDR2 FNYEAQ (reference sequence). CDR3 length: 15 amino acids. The ends lost 5 bases at V and 3 bases at J; junction bases unmatched: 3.

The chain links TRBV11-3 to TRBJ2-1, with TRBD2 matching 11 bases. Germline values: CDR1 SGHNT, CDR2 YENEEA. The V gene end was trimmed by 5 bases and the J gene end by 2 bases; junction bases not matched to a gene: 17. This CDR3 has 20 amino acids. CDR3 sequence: CASSPPGQLAGGGAYNEQFF. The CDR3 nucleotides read TGTGCCAGCAGCCCCCCGGGACAGTTAGCGGGAGGGGGAGCCTACAATGAGCAGTTCTTC.

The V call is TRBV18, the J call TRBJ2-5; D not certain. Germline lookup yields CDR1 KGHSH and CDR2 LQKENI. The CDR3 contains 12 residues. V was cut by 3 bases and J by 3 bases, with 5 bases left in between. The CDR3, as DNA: TGTGCCAGCTCACCGCAGGAAGAGACCCAGTACTTC. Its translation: CASSPQEETQYF.

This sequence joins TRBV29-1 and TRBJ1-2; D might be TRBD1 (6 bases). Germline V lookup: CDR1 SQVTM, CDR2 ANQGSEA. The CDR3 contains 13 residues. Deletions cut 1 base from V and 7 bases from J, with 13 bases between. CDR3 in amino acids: CSVEGQGMGGYTF. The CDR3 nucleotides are TGCAGCGTTGAAGGCCAGGGGATGGGTGGCTACACCTTC.

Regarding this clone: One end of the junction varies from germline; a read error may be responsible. The CDR3, as DNA: TGTGCTAGCAGCCGAATTCTAGGGGACTTCGCATACGAGCAGTACTTC. Protein product: CASSRILGDFAYEQYF. V usage is TRBV7-7 and J usage is TRBJ2-7, with a tentative D call TRBD2 (6 bases). The CDR3 spans 16 residues. CDR1 and CDR2 from the germline V gene are SSHAT and FNYEAQ (reference sequence).

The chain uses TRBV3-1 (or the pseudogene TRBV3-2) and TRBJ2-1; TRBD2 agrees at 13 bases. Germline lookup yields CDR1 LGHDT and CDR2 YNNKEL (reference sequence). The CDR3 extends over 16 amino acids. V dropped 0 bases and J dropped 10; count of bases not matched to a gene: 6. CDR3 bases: TGTGCCAGCAGCCAAGAACGGACTAGCGGGGGATTCGAGCAGTTCTTC. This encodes CASSQERTSGGFEQFF.

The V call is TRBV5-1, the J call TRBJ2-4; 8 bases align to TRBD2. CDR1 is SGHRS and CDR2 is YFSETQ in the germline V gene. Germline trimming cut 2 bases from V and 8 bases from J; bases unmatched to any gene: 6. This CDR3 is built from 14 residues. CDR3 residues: CASSLPGGSDIQYF. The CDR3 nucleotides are TGCGCCAGCAGCTTACCGGGGGGGTCTGACATTCAGTACTTC.

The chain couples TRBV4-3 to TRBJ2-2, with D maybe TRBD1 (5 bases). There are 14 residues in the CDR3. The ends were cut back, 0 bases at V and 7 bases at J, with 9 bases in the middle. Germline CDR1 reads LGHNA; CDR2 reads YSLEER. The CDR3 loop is CASSQDWGLGELFF. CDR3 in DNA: TGCGCCAGCAGCCAAGATTGGGGCCTCGGGGAGCTGTTTTTT.

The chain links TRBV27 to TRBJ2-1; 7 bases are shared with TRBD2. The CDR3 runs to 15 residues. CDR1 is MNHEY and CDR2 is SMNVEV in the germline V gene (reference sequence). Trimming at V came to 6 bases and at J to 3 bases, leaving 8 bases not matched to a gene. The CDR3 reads CASRSPAGIYNEQFF. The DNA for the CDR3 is TGTGCCAGCAGGAGTCCAGCGGGAATCTACAATGAGCAGTTCTTC.

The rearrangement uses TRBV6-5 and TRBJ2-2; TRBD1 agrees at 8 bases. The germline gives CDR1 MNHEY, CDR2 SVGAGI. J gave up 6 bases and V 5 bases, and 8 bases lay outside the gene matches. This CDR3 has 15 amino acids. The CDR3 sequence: CASSRDRTQSGELFF. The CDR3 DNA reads TGTGCCAGCAGTCGGGACAGGACGCAATCCGGGGAGCTGTTTTTT.

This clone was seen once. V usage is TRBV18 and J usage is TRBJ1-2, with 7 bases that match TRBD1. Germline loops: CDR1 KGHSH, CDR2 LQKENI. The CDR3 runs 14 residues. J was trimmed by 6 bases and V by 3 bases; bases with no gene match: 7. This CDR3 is CASSPGQVKHGYTF. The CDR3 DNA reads TGTGCCAGCTCACCCGGACAGGTGAAACATGGCTACACCTTC.

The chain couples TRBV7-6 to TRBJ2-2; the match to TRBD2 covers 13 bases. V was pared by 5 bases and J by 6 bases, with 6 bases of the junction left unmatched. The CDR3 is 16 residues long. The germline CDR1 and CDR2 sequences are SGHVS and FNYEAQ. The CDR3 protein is CASSPRLAGGSGELFF. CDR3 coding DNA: TGTGCCAGCAGCCCTAGACTAGCGGGAGGCTCCGGGGAGCTGTTTTTT.

The CDR3 DNA reads as TGCGCCAGCAGCCTTAGCCGGGCTAGCGCCTCGAACACCGGGGAGCTGTTTTTT. Protein product: CASSLSRASASNTGELFF. The chain recombines TRBV4-3 with TRBJ2-2; D might be TRBD2 (6 bases). Germline values: CDR1 LGHNA, CDR2 YSLEER. V was trimmed by 4 bases and J by 0 bases, leaving 18 bases between them. The CDR3 totals 18 residues.

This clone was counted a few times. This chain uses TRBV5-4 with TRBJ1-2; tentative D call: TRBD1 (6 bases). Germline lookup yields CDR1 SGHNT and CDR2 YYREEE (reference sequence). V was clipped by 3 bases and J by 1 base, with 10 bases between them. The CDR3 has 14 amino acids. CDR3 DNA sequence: TGTGCCAGCAGCTCTACAGGGTTTAACTATGGCTACACCTTC. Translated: CASSSTGFNYGYTF.

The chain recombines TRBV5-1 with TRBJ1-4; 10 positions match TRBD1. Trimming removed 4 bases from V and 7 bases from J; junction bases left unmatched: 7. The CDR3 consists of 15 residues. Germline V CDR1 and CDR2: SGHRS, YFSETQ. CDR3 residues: CASSPDRGRIEKLFF. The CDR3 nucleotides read TGCGCCAGCAGCCCCGACAGGGGGCGGATTGAAAAACTGTTTTTT.